The next 17 T cell receptor beta chains were all read from a single sample in a study of CD8+CD57+ T cells in acquired aplastic anemia. Patients chosen for sequencing had shown CD8+CD57+ cell expansion by flow cytometry. The use of genomic DNA as template underpinned the TCR beta VDJ and CDR3 profiling. Using its own MiXCR run on the reads, TCRdb lists one record per CDR3 protein. The data show about 180,000 distinct CDR3 sequences, 48% seen once. The specimen was sorted CD4+, CD8+, or CD8+CD57+ T cells (not recorded which) from PBMCs. Every receptor here comes from a human donor with aplastic anemia.

This clonotype was found once. The rearrangement links TRBV25-1 to TRBJ1-2; 9 bases agree with TRBD1. Trimming removed 9 bases from V and 8 bases from J; junction bases left unmatched: 10. Germline CDR1 reads MGHDK; CDR2 reads SYGVNS. This CDR3 has 13 residues. The CDR3 DNA follows: TGTGCCAGTAGTCGGACAGGGGTCGAGGGCTACACCTTC. Translating gives CASSRTGVEGYTF.

The CDR3 DNA sequence: TGTGCCAGCTCACCTGGGACAGGGGGGTACCAGCCCCAGCATTTT. Amino acids: CASSPGTGGYQPQHF. The chain uses TRBV18 and TRBJ1-5; the match to TRBD1 covers 11 bases. The germline V gene has CDR1 KGHSH and CDR2 LQKENI. CDR3 length: 15 amino acids. V dropped 3 bases and J dropped 7; count of bases not matched to a gene: 5. The full variable domain, with the rest looked up from reference TRBV18 and TRBJ1-5, is NAGVMQNPRHLVRRRGQEARLRCSPMKGHSHVYWYRQLPEEGLKFMVYLQKENIIDESGMPKERFSAEFPKEGPSILRIQQVVRGDSAAYFCASSPGTGGYQPQHFGDGTRLSIL.

The J gene is TRBJ1-2, the V gene TRBV7-6; D ambiguous. Germline CDR1 is SGHVS and CDR2 is FNYEAQ. The CDR3 consists of 16 residues. V was trimmed by 5 bases and J by 2 bases, leaving 18 bases between them. The CDR3 is CASSLGPWVINYGYTF. CDR3 bases: TGTGCCAGCAGCCTGGGCCCATGGGTTATCAACTATGGCTACACCTTC.

This clonotype was recorded at least ten times. The chain is built from TRBV5-1 and TRBJ2-2; D possibly matches TRBD1 or TRBD2 (6 bases each). Per the germline V gene, CDR1 is SGHRS and CDR2 is YFSETQ. The CDR3 runs to 16 residues. The ends were cut back, 0 bases at V and 6 bases at J, with 15 bases in the middle. The CDR3 DNA follows: TGCGCCAGCAGCTTGGAGGGGGGCGGCTCGGCCGGGGAGCTGTTTTTT. It is translated as CASSLEGGGSAGELFF.

This chain connects TRBV2 to TRBJ1-5; D remains ambiguous. Germline CDR1 SNHLY, CDR2 FYNNEI. The CDR3 length is 13 residues. V shed 4 bases and J shed 6 bases, with 10 bases lying between them. The chain's CDR3 is CASSALQAQPQHF. CDR3 nucleotide sequence: TGTGCCAGCAGTGCTCTACAAGCTCAGCCCCAGCATTTT.

This clonotype has just one count. This rearrangement joins TRBV19 to TRBJ1-2; TRBD1 aligns across 8 bases. The ends lost 9 bases at V and 4 bases at J; junction bases unmatched: 13. Germline V gene data show CDR1 as LNHDA and CDR2 as SQIVND (reference sequence). The CDR3 is 15 residues long. CDR3 coding DNA: TGTGCCAGCCGGGACAGGAGTCTGCAATCCTATGGCTACACCTTC. Encoded protein: CASRDRSLQSYGYTF.

The chain couples TRBV19 to TRBJ2-7; D uncertain. Trimming shortened V by 7 bases and J by 7 bases, and 14 bases separated the two germline ends. CDR3 length: 12 amino acids. CDR1 is LNHDA, CDR2 SQIVND, per germline (reference sequence). The CDR3, as DNA: TGTGCCAGTATCTCGCCCCCCGGGGAGCAGTACTTC. Residues: CASISPPGEQYF.

This clonotype was counted a few times. The chain is built from TRBV7-8 and TRBJ2-1, with 7 bases identical to TRBD2. The CDR3 is 11 amino acids. Germline CDR1 SGHVS, CDR2 FQNEAQ. Trimming at V came to 9 bases and at J to 6 bases, leaving 2 bases not matched to a gene. CDR3 in DNA: TGTGCCAGTTGGGGGGGCAATGAGCAGTTCTTC. Translated, it gives CASWGGNEQFF.

This clonotype is labeled as medium-sized. V is TRBV19 and J is TRBJ2-7; 8 nucleotides line up with TRBD1. Germline lookup yields CDR1 LNHDA and CDR2 SQIVND (reference sequence). J was trimmed by 4 bases and V by 5 bases; bases with no gene match: 7. The CDR3 spans 14 residues. The CDR3 DNA reads as TGTGCCAGTAGTGTATGGACAGGGAGTTACGAGCAGTACTTC. This sequence encodes CASSVWTGSYEQYF.

This clonotype was recorded once. The chain joins TRBV5-5 to TRBJ2-1; no reliable D call. Germline V gene lookup returns CDR1 SGHKS and CDR2 YYEKEE (reference sequence). V lost 4 bases to trimming and J lost 3 bases, with 11 bases between them. The CDR3 has 14 amino acids. The CDR3 loop reads CASSGETGYNEQFF. The CDR3 coding sequence is TGTGCCAGCAGCGGAGAAACTGGCTACAATGAGCAGTTCTTC.

For this clonotype: The CDR3 does not end in the conserved phenylalanine or tryptophan, so this is likely a read error. V gene TRBV24-1 combines with J gene TRBJ2-2; D may be TRBD1 or TRBD2 (6 bases each). Germline V gene data show CDR1 as KGHDR and CDR2 as SFDVKD. The CDR3 is 14 residues long. DNA for the CDR3: TGTGCCACCTCCGGGACACAGAACACCGGGGGGCTGTTTTCT. This encodes CATSGTQNTGGLFS.

This clonotype appeared once. The chain combines TRBV6-1 with TRBJ2-7; D might be TRBD2 (7 bases). Germline V gene sequence: CDR1 MNHNS, CDR2 SASEGT. The CDR3 covers 15 residues. The germline V and J ends were trimmed by 5 bases and 1 base, with 15 bases remaining between them. The CDR3 sequence is CASSPRGRESYEQYF. CDR3 coding DNA: TGTGCCAGCAGTCCGCGGGGGCGCGAGTCCTACGAGCAGTACTTC.

This clonotype turned up a few times. V and J are TRBV7-2 and TRBJ1-2, with D unresolved. V was shortened by 2 bases and J by 6 bases, with 4 bases between the two germline ends. The CDR3 has 11 amino acids. The germline CDR1 and CDR2 sequences are SGHTA and FQGNSA. CDR3 sequence (DNA): TGTGCCAGCAGCTTATCGCATGGCTACACCTTC. The encoded protein is CASSLSHGYTF.

This CDR3 reads CASSLQGRDSPLHF. The CDR3 coding sequence is TGTGCCAGCAGCTTACAGGGTAGAGATTCACCCCTCCACTTT. This chain links TRBV7-2 with TRBJ1-6, with a tentative D call TRBD1 (5 bases). Trimming removed 2 bases from V and 8 bases from J, with 10 bases in between. The CDR3 runs 14 residues. Germline V lookup: CDR1 SGHTA, CDR2 FQGNSA.

This clonotype was observed many times. The V call is TRBV5-1, the J call TRBJ1-3; perhaps TRBD1 as D (6 bases). The V end was cut by 0 bases, the J end by 4 bases, with 11 bases between. The CDR3 is 15 amino acids. The V gene's germline CDR1 is SGHRS and CDR2 YFSETQ. The DNA for the CDR3 is TGCGCCAGCAGCTTGGCCCGGGGGCAAGGAAACACCATATATTTT. Translated, it gives CASSLARGQGNTIYF.

This clonotype appeared a few times. The chain uses TRBV6-2 or TRBV6-3 and TRBJ2-4; tentative D call: TRBD2 (5 bases). The germline V and J ends were trimmed by 6 bases and 0 bases, with 12 bases remaining between them. In germline, CDR1 is MNHEY, CDR2 SVGEGT. The length of the CDR3 is 15 residues. CDR3 nucleotides: TGTGCCAGCAGCAACCGGGGTATAGCCAAAAACATTCAGTACTTC. As protein: CASSNRGIAKNIQYF.

This clonotype was seen a handful of times. Germline is not matched at one junction end, which may reflect a read error. This sequence joins TRBV5-4 and TRBJ2-3; D is possibly TRBD1 or TRBD2 (5 bases each). The germline V gene encodes CDR1 SGHNT and CDR2 YYREEE (reference sequence). This CDR3 spans 15 amino acids. The CDR3 DNA is TGTGCCAGCAGAGACCAACGGGGCAGCACAGGTACGCAGTACTTT. Protein sequence: CASRDQRGSTGTQYF.